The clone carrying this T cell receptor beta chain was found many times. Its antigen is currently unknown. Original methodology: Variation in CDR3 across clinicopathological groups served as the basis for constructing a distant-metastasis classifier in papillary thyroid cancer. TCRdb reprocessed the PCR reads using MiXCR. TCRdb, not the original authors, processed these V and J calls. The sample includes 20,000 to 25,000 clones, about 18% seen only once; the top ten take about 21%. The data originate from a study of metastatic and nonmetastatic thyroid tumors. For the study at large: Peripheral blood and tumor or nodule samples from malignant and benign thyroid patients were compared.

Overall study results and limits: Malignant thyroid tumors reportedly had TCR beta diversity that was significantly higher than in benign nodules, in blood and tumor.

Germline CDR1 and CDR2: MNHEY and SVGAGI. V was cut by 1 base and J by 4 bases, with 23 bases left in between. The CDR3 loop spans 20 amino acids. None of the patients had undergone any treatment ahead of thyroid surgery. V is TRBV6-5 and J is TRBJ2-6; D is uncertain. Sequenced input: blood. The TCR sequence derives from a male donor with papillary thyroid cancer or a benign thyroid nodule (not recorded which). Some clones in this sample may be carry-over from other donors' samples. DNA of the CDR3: TGTGCCAGCAGTTACTTGGTCCGGCACCTCCCCGCGAGGGGGGCCAACGTCCTGACTTTC. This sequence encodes CASSYLVRHLPARGANVLTF.